These 8 T cell receptor beta chains were sequenced from one sample in a study of blood T cells in healthy people across ages. Next came a second PCR, run for about 6 to 12 cycles, which used a sample-barcoded 5' primer along with a J-beta primer mix. In TCRdb, the 5' RACE reads were re-called with MiXCR into one record per CDR3 protein. Found here are 600,000 or so distinct CDR3 sequences, 20% to 25% of them singletons; the top ten hold 3.6%. The sequencing input was blood. The receptors were gathered from a man aged 65 to 85 in good health.

In its sample, this clonotype was seen a few times. The genes are TRBV29-1 and TRBJ2-5; the match to TRBD1 covers 12 bases. The assigned J gene may be wrong: the sequence end matches TRBJ2-7 better. The germline gives CDR1 SQVTM, CDR2 ANQGSEA. CDR3 length: 17 amino acids. The CDR3 sequence: CSVEGGFGTGGLDEQYF. The CDR3 nucleotides read TGCAGCGTTGAAGGAGGGTTTGGGACAGGGGGCCTGGACGAGCAGTACTTC.

In this sample, this clonotype turned up a few times. V gene TRBV28 combines with J gene TRBJ1-1, with a possible D match to TRBD1 (6 bases). CDR1 MDHEN and CDR2 SYDVKM come from the germline V gene. Trimming shortened V by 4 bases and J by 3 bases, and 9 bases separated the two germline ends. The CDR3 extends over 13 amino acids. CDR3 sequence: CASSYGGYTEAFF. The CDR3 nucleotides read TGTGCCAGCAGTTACGGGGGCTACACTGAAGCTTTCTTT.

The V call is TRBV16, the J call TRBJ1-1, with TRBD1 matching 9 bases. Germline-derived CDR1 and CDR2 are KGHSY and FQNENV. The junction had 6 bases not matched to a gene; V was cut back by 5 bases and J by 2 bases. The CDR3 consists of 15 residues. The CDR3 DNA reads as TGTGCCAGCAGCGTCCGGGACAGGGCTAACACTGAAGCTTTCTTT. Its translation is CASSVRDRANTEAFF.

Remarks on this clonotype: The germline gene is not matched at one end of the junction; a read error may be the cause. The CDR3 nucleotides read TGCAGTGCTAGAAAGACTAGCGGGATGAGTAATGAGCAGTCCTTC. It is translated as CSARKTSGMSNEQSF. The chain employs TRBV20-1 and TRBJ2-1, with 11 bases matching TRBD2. Germline V lookup: CDR1 DFQATT, CDR2 SNEGSKA (reference sequence). This CDR3 is built from 15 residues.

Here the CDR3 DNA reads TGCGCCAGCAGCCAAGACCGCGGGAGGGCCCGGGATGAGCAGTTCTTC. Translated, it gives CASSQDRGRARDEQFF. This chain uses TRBV4-3 with TRBJ2-5; 9 bases map to TRBD2. Gene TRBJ2-1 matches the end of the DNA better, so the J call may be wrong. In germline, CDR1 is LGHNA, CDR2 YSLEER. This CDR3 has 16 residues.

Only one count was recorded for this clonotype. This chain connects TRBV5-1 to TRBJ1-1; TRBD1 is a possible D gene (6 bases). V dropped 5 bases and J dropped 1 base, with 9 bases sitting between them. This CDR3 has 13 residues. The germline V gene encodes CDR1 SGHRS and CDR2 YFSETQ. The CDR3 spells CASRATGNTEAFF. The DNA for the CDR3 is TGCGCCAGCAGAGCGACAGGGAACACTGAAGCTTTCTTT.

The V call is TRBV4-3, the J call TRBJ2-1; 10 bases map to TRBD2. This CDR3 spans 18 amino acids. Germline CDR1 reads LGHNA; CDR2 reads YSLEER. V was clipped by 0 bases and J by 5 bases; unmatched bases: 10. The DNA for the CDR3 is TGCGCCAGCAGCCAAGATCTCCCCGGGACTAGCGTAGACAATGAGCAGTTCTTC. Translated: CASSQDLPGTSVDNEQFF.

This clonotype was picked up a small number of times. The chain employs TRBV12-3 or TRBV12-4 and TRBJ2-3; no reliable D call. V dropped 6 bases and J dropped 4 bases, with 8 bases sitting between them. The CDR3 spans 12 residues. The CDR3 is CASRWSADTQYF. CDR3 nucleotide sequence: TGTGCCAGCAGATGGTCCGCAGATACGCAGTATTTT.